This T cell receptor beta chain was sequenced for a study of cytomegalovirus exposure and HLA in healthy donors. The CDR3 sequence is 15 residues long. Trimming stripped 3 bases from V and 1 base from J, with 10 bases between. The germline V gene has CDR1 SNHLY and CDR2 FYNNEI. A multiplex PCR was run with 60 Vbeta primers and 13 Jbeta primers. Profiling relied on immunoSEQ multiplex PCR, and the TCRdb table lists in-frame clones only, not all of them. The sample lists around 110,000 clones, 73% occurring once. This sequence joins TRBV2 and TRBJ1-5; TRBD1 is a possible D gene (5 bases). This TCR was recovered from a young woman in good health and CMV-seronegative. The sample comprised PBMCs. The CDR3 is CASSDEQASNQPQHF. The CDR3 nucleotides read TGTGCCAGCAGTGATGAACAGGCCAGCAATCAGCCCCAGCATTTT. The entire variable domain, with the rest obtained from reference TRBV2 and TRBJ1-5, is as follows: EPEVTQTPSHQVTQMGQEVILRCVPISNHLYFYWYRQILGQKVEFLVSFYNNEISEKSEIFDDQFSVERPDGSNFTLKIRSTKLEDSAMYFCASSDEQASNQPQHFGDGTRLSIL.